Shown below are 31 T cell receptor beta chains from a single sample sequenced in a study of cytotoxic CD8 clonotypes in ibrutinib-treated CLL. The data were produced by immunoSEQ multiplex PCR, yet TCRdb's version contains in-frame clones alone and is incomplete. The data contain roughly 150,000 clones, under 85% of them singletons. The sequences come from PBMCs, collected after 24 months of ibrutinib treatment. These receptors all stem from a human donor with chronic lymphocytic leukemia.

V usage is TRBV9 and J usage is TRBJ2-1; D not resolved. V was clipped by 3 bases and J by 6 bases, with 13 bases between them. From germline, CDR1 is SGDLS and CDR2 YYNGEE. There are 14 residues in the CDR3. For the CDR3, the DNA is TGTGCCAGCAGCGCGTTAACCAGTGGCAATGAGCAGTTCTTC. Protein sequence: CASSALTSGNEQFF. Together with reference TRBV9 and TRBJ2-1, the CDR3 gives the full variable domain: DSGVTQTPKHLITATGQRVTLRCSPRSGDLSVYWYQQSLDQGLQFLIQYYNGEERAKGNILERFSAQQFPDLHSELNLSSLELGDSALYFCASSALTSGNEQFFGPGTRLTVL.

The V and J genes are TRBV19 and TRBJ1-5; 11 bases agree with TRBD1. The CDR3 contains 13 residues. Germline values: CDR1 LNHDA, CDR2 SQIVND (reference sequence). The ends lost 10 bases at V and 6 bases at J; junction bases unmatched: 5. The CDR3 spells CATLDRGRQPQHF. CDR3 nucleotide sequence: TGTGCCACCCTGGACAGGGGGCGTCAGCCCCAGCATTTT.

The V and J genes are TRBV19 and TRBJ1-2; tentatively, D is TRBD1 (6 bases). Germline CDR1 is LNHDA and CDR2 is SQIVND (reference sequence). Trimming pared 6 bases from V and 4 bases from J, leaving 18 bases between. This CDR3 has 15 amino acids. The CDR3 protein is CASSPAGAVSYGYTF. CDR3 bases: TGTGCCAGTAGCCCCGCGGGGGCTGTTAGCTATGGCTACACCTTC.

The rearrangement links TRBV2 to TRBJ2-2, with TRBD1 matching over 7 bases. Trimming removed 7 bases from V and 6 bases from J; junction bases left unmatched: 17. Germline V gene data show CDR1 as SNHLY and CDR2 as FYNNEI. CDR3 length: 17 amino acids. CDR3 DNA sequence: TGTGCCAGCAATCGACAGGGTATGCTGATATCCCCCGGGGAGCTGTTTTTT. It is translated as CASNRQGMLISPGELFF.

The V call is TRBV18, the J call TRBJ2-5; possible D gene TRBD1, 6 bases. The CDR3 length is 14 residues. Looked up from germline, CDR1 is KGHSH and CDR2 is LQKENI. Deletions cut 2 bases from V and 5 bases from J, with 12 bases between. This CDR3 is CASSPGGPRETQYF. CDR3 DNA sequence: TGTGCCAGCTCACCAGGGGGCCCCAGGGAGACCCAGTACTTC.

The table lists this clone with a count of one. The CDR3 sequence: CASSLGVASYEQYF. CDR3 sequence (DNA): TGTGCCAGCAGCCTAGGGGTTGCATCCTACGAGCAGTACTTC. The genes are TRBV7-2 and TRBJ2-7, with D maybe TRBD1 (5 bases). This CDR3 has 14 residues. CDR1 and CDR2 from the germline V gene are SGHTA and FQGNSA. Deletions cut 5 bases from V and 1 base from J, with 12 bases between.

This rearrangement joins TRBV15 to TRBJ1-2, with a possible D match to TRBD1 (5 bases). Trimming pared 3 bases from V and 4 bases from J, leaving 18 bases between. Per the germline V gene, CDR1 is LNHNV and CDR2 is YYDKDF (reference sequence). The CDR3 runs 16 residues. The CDR3 nucleotides are TGTGCCACCAGCAGGGACCTCGGGACGACCTTCTATGGCTACACCTTC. Protein sequence: CATSRDLGTTFYGYTF.

The DNA for the CDR3 is TGTGCCAGCAGTGAAAGGGCCCGCGCGGGGGGCCTGGGTACGCAGTATTTT. Translating gives CASSERARAGGLGTQYF. The V and J genes are TRBV2 and TRBJ2-3, with 8 bases matching TRBD2. Germline values: CDR1 SNHLY, CDR2 FYNNEI. The CDR3 extends over 17 amino acids. V lost 2 bases and J lost 8; bases outside the gene matches: 15.

The chain uses TRBV7-3 and TRBJ2-4; 8 bases fit TRBD1. Germline V gives CDR1 SGHTA, CDR2 FQGTGA. This CDR3 is 17 amino acids long. The trim removed 4 bases at V and 0 bases at J, leaving 8 bases unmatched. This CDR3 reads CASSSMGQAVAKNIQYF. CDR3 DNA sequence: TGTGCCAGCAGCTCAATGGGACAGGCAGTAGCCAAAAACATTCAGTACTTC. Full variable domain (missing parts from reference TRBV7-3 and TRBJ2-4): GAGVSQTPSNKVTEKGKYVELRCDPISGHTALYWYRQSLGQGPEFLIYFQGTGAADDSGLPNDRFFAVRPEGSVSTLKIQRTERGDSAVYLCASSSMGQAVAKNIQYFGAGTRLSVL.

The chain combines TRBV25-1 with TRBJ1-5; TRBD1 is a possible D gene (5 bases). CDR3 length: 16 amino acids. CDR1 is MGHDK, CDR2 SYGVNS, per germline. V lost 4 bases to trimming and J lost 2 bases, with 15 bases between them. CDR3 bases: TGTGCCAGCAGTGGATTACAGGATTTCGGCAATCAGCCCCAGCATTTT. Translating gives CASSGLQDFGNQPQHF. Using reference TRBV25-1 and TRBJ1-5 for the parts outside the CDR3, the full variable domain is EADIYQTPRYLVIGTGKKITLECSQTMGHDKMYWYQQDPGMELHLIHYSYGVNSTEKGDLSSESTVSRIRTEHFPLTLESARPSHTSQYLCASSGLQDFGNQPQHFGDGTRLSIL.

The chain carries TRBV6-1 and TRBJ2-5, with a weak D call TRBD1 (6 bases). Germline V gene sequence: CDR1 MNHNS, CDR2 SASEGT. The CDR3 contains 16 residues. Trimming took 1 base from V and 5 from J, leaving 17 bases between them. In DNA form, the CDR3 reads TGTGCCAGCAGTGAAGGGACAGCGGCGGTATTGGAGACCCAGTACTTC. Translating gives CASSEGTAAVLETQYF.

The sample holds many counts of this clone. The chain has TRBV6-5 and TRBJ1-2; 9 bases align to TRBD1. This CDR3 is built from 13 residues. Germline V gene sequence: CDR1 MNHEY, CDR2 SVGAGI. V gave up 5 bases and J gave up 6 bases; unmatched junction bases: 4. CDR3 loop: CASSKQGANGYTF. The CDR3 region has the DNA TGTGCCAGCAGTAAACAGGGGGCAAATGGCTACACCTTC.

The V gene is TRBV6-5, the J gene TRBJ1-1; 7 nucleotides match TRBD1. The CDR3 has 14 residues. V lost 2 bases, J lost 1 base, and 1 base stayed unmatched. The germline V gene has CDR1 MNHEY and CDR2 SVGAGI. CDR3 DNA sequence: TGTGCCAGCAGTTACGAGGGGGCGAACACTGAAGCTTTCTTT. Translated, it gives CASSYEGANTEAFF.

The CDR3 loop reads CASSYWERGGLETQYF. The CDR3 nucleotides read TGTGCCAGCAGTTACTGGGAGCGGGGAGGTTTAGAGACCCAGTACTTC. The chain is built from TRBV6-6 and TRBJ2-5; 7 nucleotides agree with TRBD2. The CDR3 length is 16 residues. Looked up from germline, CDR1 is MNHNY and CDR2 is SVGAGI (reference sequence). Trimming removed 1 base from V and 4 bases from J; junction bases left unmatched: 9.

This chain connects TRBV6-5 to TRBJ1-4; D possibly corresponds to TRBD1 (6 bases). CDR1 is MNHEY and CDR2 is SVGAGI in the germline V gene. This CDR3 region has 14 residues. V lost 6 bases to trimming and J lost 7 bases, with 15 bases between them. For the CDR3, the DNA is TGTGCCAGCAGAGATACAGGGTTCGGTGAAAAACTGTTTTTT. Translated: CASRDTGFGEKLFF.

The chain's CDR3 is CASSPDSTRGELFF. The CDR3 nucleotides read TGCGCCAGCAGCCCGGACAGCACCCGCGGGGAGCTGTTTTTT. This chain connects TRBV5-1 to TRBJ2-2; TRBD1 is a possible D gene (6 bases). CDR3 length: 14 amino acids. V was clipped by 4 bases and J by 7 bases, with 14 bases between them. The germline CDR1 and CDR2 sequences are SGHRS and YFSETQ.

The chain couples TRBV11-2 to TRBJ2-1; maybe TRBD1 (6 bases). Germline V gene sequence: CDR1 SGHAT, CDR2 FQNNGV. This CDR3 comprises 16 residues. The ends were cut back, 5 bases at V and 4 bases at J, with 18 bases in the middle. CDR3 region: CASSPGQTSYYNEQFF. The CDR3 DNA follows: TGTGCCAGCAGCCCCGGACAGACCTCATATTACAATGAGCAGTTCTTC.

This chain uses TRBV5-4 with TRBJ1-1, with TRBD1 matching over 8 bases. The V gene end was trimmed by 4 bases and the J gene end by 0 bases; junction bases not matched to a gene: 11. This CDR3 has 17 residues. CDR1 is SGHNT, CDR2 YYREEE, per germline (reference sequence). The CDR3 DNA reads as TGTGCCAGCAGCCGGCAGGGGGCGTTCGGAATGAACACTGAAGCTTTCTTT. Its translation: CASSRQGAFGMNTEAFF.

The CDR3 DNA follows: TGTGCCAGCAGGACTGACAGGGGGTCTTACGAGCAGTACTTC. Translated: CASRTDRGSYEQYF. The gene calls are TRBV7-3 and TRBJ2-7, with 9 bases that match TRBD1. In germline, CDR1 is SGHTA, CDR2 FQGTGA. V gave up 6 bases and J gave up 4 bases; unmatched junction bases: 7. This CDR3 is 14 amino acids long.

In regard to this clone: Other nucleotide sequences in the sample specify the same CDR3. The chain employs TRBV18 and TRBJ1-5; 7 nucleotides line up with TRBD1. V was clipped by 6 bases and J by 0 bases; unmatched bases: 2. The germline V gene has CDR1 KGHSH and CDR2 LQKENI. This CDR3 contains 14 residues. CDR3 bases: TGTGCCAGCTCCCGACAGGGTAGCAATCAGCCCCAGCATTTT. This sequence encodes CASSRQGSNQPQHF.

The chain combines TRBV9 with TRBJ2-7, with D unclear. From germline, CDR1 is SGDLS and CDR2 YYNGEE. This CDR3 spans 13 amino acids. V lost 0 bases to trimming and J lost 6 bases, with 10 bases between them. CDR3 DNA sequence: TGTGCCAGCAGCGTAGGAGAAGGCCCCGAGCAGTACTTC. Translated: CASSVGEGPEQYF.

The chain uses TRBV5-4 and TRBJ1-5; D may be TRBD1 (6 bases). The V end lost 4 bases, the J end lost 0 bases, and 14 bases lay between the germline ends. Germline V gene data show CDR1 as SGHNT and CDR2 as YYREEE (reference sequence). The CDR3 has 16 amino acids. CDR3 DNA sequence: TGTGCCAGCAGCGACCATCCGACAGGTAGCAATCAGCCCCAGCATTTT. Translated: CASSDHPTGSNQPQHF.

This clone has only one observation. This chain connects TRBV7-2 to TRBJ2-5; 8 bases map to TRBD2. The CDR3 consists of 14 residues. V dropped 7 bases and J dropped 4; count of bases not matched to a gene: 8. CDR1 SGHTA and CDR2 FQGNSA come from the germline V gene. CDR3 loop: CASTHWGLGETQYF. The CDR3 nucleotides read TGTGCCAGCACCCATTGGGGACTAGGAGAGACCCAGTACTTC.

The V gene is TRBV2, the J gene TRBJ2-7; 9 bases align to TRBD1. V lost 6 bases to trimming and J lost 5 bases; unmatched junction nucleotides: 11. CDR1 is SNHLY and CDR2 is FYNNEI in the germline V gene. This CDR3 comprises 15 residues. Here the CDR3 reads CASSQGGQGFHEQYF. The CDR3 DNA sequence: TGTGCCAGCAGCCAGGGGGGACAGGGATTTCACGAGCAGTACTTC. The full variable domain, its missing parts supplied by reference TRBV2 and TRBJ2-7, is EPEVTQTPSHQVTQMGQEVILRCVPISNHLYFYWYRQILGQKVEFLVSFYNNEISEKSEIFDDQFSVERPDGSNFTLKIRSTKLEDSAMYFCASSQGGQGFHEQYFGPGTRLTVT.

This chain connects TRBV6-5 to TRBJ2-2; the match to TRBD1 covers 7 bases. The CDR3 has 15 residues. V trimming: 4 bases; J trimming: 6 bases; junction bases outside the gene matches: 8. In germline, CDR1 is MNHEY, CDR2 SVGAGI. The CDR3 DNA sequence: TGTGCCAGCAGTTTTGGGACAGTGGGGGCCGGGGAGCTGTTTTTT. Translation gives CASSFGTVGAGELFF.

The rearrangement uses TRBV2 and TRBJ1-1, with D perhaps TRBD1 (6 bases). This CDR3 is built from 15 residues. V gave up 2 bases and J gave up 0 bases, with 10 bases separating them. The germline V gene encodes CDR1 SNHLY and CDR2 FYNNEI. The CDR3 region is CASSESGGLNTEAFF. The CDR3 nucleotides read TGTGCCAGCAGTGAATCTGGGGGCTTGAACACTGAAGCTTTCTTT.

The chain has TRBV27 and TRBJ2-4; weak D call: TRBD1 (6 bases). The V and J ends lost 5 bases and 0 bases respectively, with 14 bases between them. This CDR3 region has 16 residues. Germline V lookup: CDR1 MNHEY, CDR2 SMNVEV (reference sequence). CDR3 residues: CASSPGQRLAKNIQYF. The CDR3 coding sequence is TGTGCCAGCAGTCCCGGACAGCGGCTAGCCAAAAACATTCAGTACTTC.

This chain joins TRBV4-1 and TRBJ1-5; D uncertain. Per the germline V gene, CDR1 is MGHRA and CDR2 is YSYEKL. This CDR3 is built from 15 residues. Between the trimmed V and J ends, which lost 2 bases and 3 bases, there was a span of 11 bases. DNA for the CDR3: TGCGCCAGCAGCCAACCCTTTCTGAACAATCAGCCCCAGCATTTT. Translation: CASSQPFLNNQPQHF.

J is TRBJ2-1 and V is TRBV27; TRBD1 matches at 8 bases. The CDR3 totals 13 residues. CDR1 is MNHEY, CDR2 SMNVEV, per germline (reference sequence). V was pared by 3 bases and J by 7 bases, with 2 bases of the junction left unmatched. Here the CDR3 DNA reads TGTGCCAGCAGTTTCAGGGGGCTTAATGAGCAGTTCTTC. It yields the protein CASSFRGLNEQFF.

The V call is TRBV18, the J call TRBJ1-5, with no clear D. This CDR3 comprises 15 residues. The germline CDR1 and CDR2 sequences are KGHSH and LQKENI. V lost 3 bases, J lost 5 bases, and 14 bases lay in between. The CDR3 DNA follows: TGTGCCAGCTCACCGGACCCACCTCGTGATCAGCCCCAGCATTTT. It translates to CASSPDPPRDQPQHF.

The V gene is TRBV6-5, the J gene TRBJ2-7; TRBD2 matches 15 bases. The germline V gene has CDR1 MNHEY and CDR2 SVGAGI. The CDR3 consists of 15 residues. Trimming took 4 bases from V and 7 from J; bases not matched to a gene: 5. The DNA for the CDR3 is TGTGCCAGCAGTTCGGGACTAGCGGGAGGCGGAGAGCAGTACTTC. Encoded protein: CASSSGLAGGGEQYF.